A single sample is the source of the 12 T cell receptor beta chains below, sequenced in a study of PD-L1 blockade in urothelial cancer. The time point: pretreatment peripheral blood. The table came from immunoSEQ multiplex PCR; TCRdb's copy has only in-frame clones and leaves some out. The sample includes about 72,000 clones, approximately 83% of them seen just once. This specimen consisted of PBMCs, obtained around atezolizumab (anti-PD-L1) treatment. Receptor source: a man in his 60s with urothelial cancer.

The J gene is TRBJ1-3, the V gene TRBV6-5; D gene uncertain. The CDR3 has 14 amino acids. Germline loops: CDR1 MNHEY, CDR2 SVGAGI. With 0 bases removed from V and 4 bases from J, the gap between germline ends came to 7 bases. CDR3 coding DNA: TGTGCCAGCAGTTACTCCGCGCCCGGAAACACCATATATTTT. Protein product: CASSYSAPGNTIYF.

This chain uses TRBV19 with TRBJ2-3; 9 bases fit TRBD2. Losses at the gene ends were 6 bases for V and 0 bases for J; bases not matched to a gene: 19. This CDR3 contains 20 residues. Germline values: CDR1 LNHDA, CDR2 SQIVND (reference sequence). This CDR3 reads CASSLPVGGGGGTSTDTQYF. DNA of the CDR3: TGTGCCAGTAGCCTTCCTGTCGGCGGGGGGGGTGGGACTAGCACAGATACGCAGTATTTT.

The chain carries TRBV28 and TRBJ1-1, with D possibly TRBD1 on 5 matching bases. This CDR3 has 15 residues. Trimming removed 7 bases from V and 6 bases from J, with 21 bases in between. CDR1 MDHEN and CDR2 SYDVKM come from the germline V gene. The CDR3 DNA sequence: TGTGCCAGCAAAGAGGGGACTAGGGGAGGGGCTGAAGCTTTCTTT. Its translation is CASKEGTRGGAEAFF.

This chain uses TRBV7-9 with TRBJ2-3; D perhaps matches TRBD1 (7 bases). From germline, CDR1 is SEHNR and CDR2 FQNEAQ (reference sequence). The CDR3 spans 15 residues. Trimming took 1 base from V and 4 from J, leaving 12 bases between them. The CDR3 nucleotides are TGTGCCAGCAGCTTAGAAGGAGGGGGCGCAGATACGCAGTATTTT. Translation gives CASSLEGGGADTQYF.

This clone was seen more than once but under ten times. This sequence joins TRBV28 and TRBJ1-2; 8 positions agree with TRBD1. This CDR3 comprises 15 residues. Germline CDR1 MDHEN, CDR2 SYDVKM. Germline trimming cut 6 bases from V and 3 bases from J; bases unmatched to any gene: 9. The CDR3 spells CASSPGTGGYYGYTF. The CDR3 DNA reads TGTGCCAGCAGCCCCGGGACAGGAGGATACTATGGCTACACCTTC.

The V and J genes are TRBV2 and TRBJ1-4; D gene ambiguous. The CDR3 extends over 15 amino acids. The germline CDR1 and CDR2 sequences are SNHLY and FYNNEI. V lost 2 bases to trimming and J lost 5 bases, with 12 bases between them. The CDR3 DNA sequence: TGTGCCAGCAGTGAAAGGAGGACCATAAATGAAAAACTGTTTTTT. It yields the protein CASSERRTINEKLFF.

V gene TRBV6-5 combines with J gene TRBJ1-2, with a possible D match to TRBD1 (5 bases). CDR3 length: 14 residues. With 0 bases removed from V and 4 bases from J, the gap between germline ends came to 9 bases. Germline CDR1 and CDR2: MNHEY and SVGAGI. CDR3 nucleotides: TGTGCCAGCAGTTACTCGGGGCAGACCTATGGCTACACCTTC. It yields the protein CASSYSGQTYGYTF.

The rearrangement uses TRBV9 and TRBJ2-2, with TRBD2 as a possible D gene (5 bases). From germline, CDR1 is SGDLS and CDR2 YYNGEE. V lost 0 bases to trimming and J lost 6 bases, with 12 bases between them. The CDR3 consists of 15 residues. The CDR3 region has the DNA TGTGCCAGCAGCGTAGCTTCCGCCGGGGCCGGGGAGCTGTTTTTT. This encodes CASSVASAGAGELFF.

This chain links TRBV6-5 with TRBJ1-1, with 10 bases that match TRBD1. The ends lost 4 bases at V and 5 bases at J; junction bases unmatched: 7. The CDR3 contains 15 residues. Germline V gives CDR1 MNHEY, CDR2 SVGAGI. Written as DNA, the CDR3 is TGTGCCAGCAGTTCCTTCTGGGGACAGGGGACTGAAGCTTTCTTT. Translated: CASSSFWGQGTEAFF.

The rearrangement uses TRBV5-4 and TRBJ2-2, with 7 bases that match TRBD2. Germline V CDR1 and CDR2: SGHNT, YYREEE (reference sequence). The CDR3 covers 15 residues. The J segment lost 7 bases and the V segment lost 3 bases, leaving 9 bases of the junction unmatched. The CDR3 region is CASSSPSGVGGELFF. The CDR3 nucleotides are TGTGCCAGCAGCTCCCCGAGCGGGGTAGGCGGGGAGCTGTTTTTT. The full variable domain, completed using reference TRBV5-4 and TRBJ2-2, is ETGVTQSPTHLIKTRGQQVTLRCSSQSGHNTVSWYQQALGQGPQFIFQYYREEENGRGNFPPRFSGLQFPNYSSELNVNALELDDSALYLCASSSPSGVGGELFFGEGSRLTVL.

V and J are TRBV18 and TRBJ2-1; 8 bases are a match to TRBD2. CDR3 length equals 16 residues. The germline V gene encodes CDR1 KGHSH and CDR2 LQKENI. V lost 5 bases to trimming and J lost 0 bases; unmatched junction nucleotides: 6. The CDR3 DNA is TGTGCCAGCTCAAACCTACTAGCGGACTCCTACAATGAGCAGTTCTTC. Translation: CASSNLLADSYNEQFF.

The V and J genes are TRBV5-1 and TRBJ1-6; D uncertain. CDR3 length: 16 amino acids. Germline values: CDR1 SGHRS, CDR2 YFSETQ. Trimming pared 0 bases from V and 5 bases from J, leaving 12 bases between. The CDR3 DNA sequence: TGCGCCAGCAGCTTGGGTGCAGGAGGGAATAATTCACCCCTCCACTTT. It specifies CASSLGAGGNNSPLHF.